Given below is one T cell receptor beta chain in context. The antigen is undetermined. Germline CDR1 and CDR2: SQVTM and ANQGSEA. CDR3 size: 16 residues. V lost 4 bases and J lost 4, with 19 bases in between. Here immunoSEQ multiplex PCR was the method, and the copy in TCRdb shows in-frame clones only, minus some. The sample carries about 110,000 clones, roughly 87% recorded once. This entry comes from a study of cytomegalovirus exposure and HLA in healthy donors. Regarding the study as a whole: Subsequent analysis revealed that first-cohort TCR clusters tended to co-occur in the roughly 120 validation repertoires. Investigators reported under 200 TCR beta chains as tied to cytomegalovirus.

The source material was PBMCs. The genes are TRBV29-1 and TRBJ1-4; weak D call: TRBD1 (5 bases). The sequence was collected from a woman aged 18 to 35 in good health and CMV-seronegative. The DNA for the CDR3 is TGCAGCGTTGCCAAAGACCTCCCAGGGCTTAATGAAAAACTGTTTTTT. This sequence encodes CSVAKDLPGLNEKLFF.